The sequence of this TCR beta chain was determined in a study of identical twins. This clonotype was observed many times. Each CDR3 protein gets one entry after TCRdb re-called the 5' RACE reads with MiXCR. The sample contains roughly 260,000 distinct CDR3 sequences, approximately 8% of which appear only once. This CDR3 region has 12 residues. V was shortened by 8 bases and J by 8 bases, with 12 bases between the two germline ends. The data were also submitted as part of a second study, on yellow fever vaccine responses in identical twins. That paper states: A vaccine T cell response that seemed partly convergent and partly personalized was reported in twins.

V is TRBV12-3 or TRBV12-4 and J is TRBJ2-2; D is ambiguous. The receptor was derived from a woman younger than 35 in good health. The sequenced material came from CD8+ T cells sorted from blood. CDR3 protein: CASSGSIGELFF. In nucleotides, the CDR3 is TGTGCCAGCTCTGGGTCCATAGGGGAGCTGTTTTTT.